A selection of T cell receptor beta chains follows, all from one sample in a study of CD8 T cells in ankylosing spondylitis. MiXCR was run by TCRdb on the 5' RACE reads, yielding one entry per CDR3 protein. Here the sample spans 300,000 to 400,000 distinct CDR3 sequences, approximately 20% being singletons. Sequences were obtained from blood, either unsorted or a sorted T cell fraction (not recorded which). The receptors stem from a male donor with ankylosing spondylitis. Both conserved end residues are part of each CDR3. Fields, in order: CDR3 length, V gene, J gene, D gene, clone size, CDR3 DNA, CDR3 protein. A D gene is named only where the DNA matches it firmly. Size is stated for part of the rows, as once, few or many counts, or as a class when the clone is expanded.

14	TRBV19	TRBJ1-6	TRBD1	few	TGTGCCAGTAGTTCTGGGACAGGGTTTTCACCCCTCCACTTT	CASSSGTGFSPLHF
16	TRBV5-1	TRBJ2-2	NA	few	TGCGCCAGCAGCTTGCTTAGAGTTACCTTCACCGGGGAGCTGTTTTTT	CASSLLRVTFTGELFF
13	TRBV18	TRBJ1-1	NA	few	TGTGCCAGCTCACCGACGACCCACACTGAAGCTTTCTTT	CASSPTTHTEAFF
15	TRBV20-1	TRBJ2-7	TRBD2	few	TGCAGTGCGCCCGGGACTAGCGGGAAGGTGTACGAGCAGTACTTC	CSAPGTSGKVYEQYF
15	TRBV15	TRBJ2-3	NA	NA	TGTGCCACCAGCAGAGCAGAGCGGCTCACAGATACGCAGTATTTT	CATSRAERLTDTQYF
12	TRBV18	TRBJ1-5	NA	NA	TGTGCCAGCCATACCAGCAATCAGCCCCAGCATTTT	CASHTSNQPQHF
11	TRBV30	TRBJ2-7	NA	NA	TGTGCCTGGAGTCTACAGTACGAGCAGTACTTC	CAWSLQYEQYF
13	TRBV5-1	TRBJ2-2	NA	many	TGCGCCAGCAGCTTTGAGGTGACCGGGGAGCTGTTTTTT	CASSFEVTGELFF
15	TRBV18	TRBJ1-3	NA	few	TGTGCCAGCTCACCTCGAGGGGGAAATGGAAACACCATATATTTT	CASSPRGGNGNTIYF
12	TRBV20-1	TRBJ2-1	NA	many	TGCAGTGCTAGCGGTGTGAACAATGAGCAGTTCTTC	CSASGVNNEQFF
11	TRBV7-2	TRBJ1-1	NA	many	TGTGCCAGCAGGGGTTCTATGGAAGCTTTCTTT	CASRGSMEAFF
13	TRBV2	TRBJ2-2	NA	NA	TGTGCCAGCAGTAAGAGACAGCCCGGGGAGCTGTTTTTT	CASSKRQPGELFF
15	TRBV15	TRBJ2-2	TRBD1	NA	TGTGCCACCAAGGGACAGGGGGCATATAGCGGGGAGCTGTTTTTT	CATKGQGAYSGELFF
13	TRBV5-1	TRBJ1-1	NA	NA	TGCGCCAGCAGCTGGGGGGGTCGGTCTGAAGCTTTCTTT	CASSWGGRSEAFF
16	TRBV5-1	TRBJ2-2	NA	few	TGCGCCAGCAGCGACTTTAGAGAGGGACCCACCGGGGAGCTGTTTTTT	CASSDFREGPTGELFF
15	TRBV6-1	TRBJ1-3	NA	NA	TGTGCCAGCAGTGATTCGCGGATCTCTGGAAACACCATATATTTT	CASSDSRISGNTIYF
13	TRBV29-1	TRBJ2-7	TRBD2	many	TGCAGCGTTGAATCCCTAGCGGGATACGAGCAGTACTTC	CSVESLAGYEQYF
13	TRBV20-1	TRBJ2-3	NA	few	TGCAGTGCTAGTTCCGTCAATCAGGATACGCAGTATTTT	CSASSVNQDTQYF
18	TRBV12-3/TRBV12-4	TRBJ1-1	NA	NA	TGTGCCAGCAGTTTCCCGGACAGATTAAGTCTATTTAACACTGAAGCTTTCTTT	CASSFPDRLSLFNTEAFF
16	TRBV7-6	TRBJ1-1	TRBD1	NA	TGTGCCAGCAGCGTCAACAAGGGGGCGCTCCCCACTGAAGCTTTCTTT	CASSVNKGALPTEAFF
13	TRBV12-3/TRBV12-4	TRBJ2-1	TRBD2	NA	TGTGCCAGCAGTTTTGGGAGGGCGAATGAGCAGTTCTTC	CASSFGRANEQFF
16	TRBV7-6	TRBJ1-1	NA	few	TGTGCCAGCAGCTTAGGAGGTTCGAGACACCGTACTGAAGCTTTCTTT	CASSLGGSRHRTEAFF
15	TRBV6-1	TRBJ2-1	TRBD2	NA	TGTGCCAGCAGAGAGCCTAGCGGACACGACGATGAGCAGTTCTTC	CASREPSGHDDEQFF
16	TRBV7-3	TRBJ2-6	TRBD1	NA	TGTGCCAGCAGCCTTCCGACAGGGGACGGGGCCAACGTCCTGACTTTC	CASSLPTGDGANVLTF
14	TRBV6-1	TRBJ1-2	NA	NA	TGTGCCAGCAGTGAAGCGACAAATAATTATGGCTACACCTTC	CASSEATNNYGYTF
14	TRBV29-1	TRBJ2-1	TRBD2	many	TGCAGCGTTGGGGCGGGGGGGGTCATCAATGAGCAGTTCTTC	CSVGAGGVINEQFF
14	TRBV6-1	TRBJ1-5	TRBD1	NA	TGTGCCAGCAGTGCGGGACAGGCGGTTGGTCCCCAGCATTTT	CASSAGQAVGPQHF
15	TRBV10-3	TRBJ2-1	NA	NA	TGTGCCATCAGTGTAGGAGGCAGGGGCCACAATGAGCAGTTCTTC	CAISVGGRGHNEQFF
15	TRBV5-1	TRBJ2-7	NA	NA	TGCGCCAGCAGCTTGGTTGCGGGGTCCCTTGTCGAGCAGTACTTC	CASSLVAGSLVEQYF
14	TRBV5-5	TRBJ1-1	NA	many	TGTGCCAGCAGCTTCCTCCGGTTGAACACTGAAGCTTTCTTT	CASSFLRLNTEAFF
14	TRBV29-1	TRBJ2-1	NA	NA	TGCAGCGTTTTGATTCAGGCGGCGGGAAGAGAGCAGTTCTTC	CSVLIQAAGREQFF
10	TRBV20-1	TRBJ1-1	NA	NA	TGCAGTGCTACCGGGGAGCAAGCTTTCTTT	CSATGEQAFF
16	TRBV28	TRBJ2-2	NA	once	TGTGCCAGCTACCAGTCGGTGGGGAGTCGGGGCGGGGAGCTGTTTTTT	CASYQSVGSRGGELFF
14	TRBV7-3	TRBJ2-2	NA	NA	TGTGCCAGCAGCCGAGGGGGGGTTACCGGGGAGCTGTTTTTT	CASSRGGVTGELFF
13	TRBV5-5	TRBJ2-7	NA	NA	TGTGCCAGCAGCACCGGGACGCAATACGAGCAGTACTTC	CASSTGTQYEQYF